The 24 T cell receptor beta chains below were found in one sample sequenced in a study of blood T cell repertoires in COVID-19. Sequenced by immunoSEQ multiplex PCR; TCRdb stores in-frame clones only, minus some. The sample includes approximately 340,000 clones, around 82% of them seen just once. The sequenced material came from peripheral blood. These receptors came from a young man with active or convalescent COVID-19.

This chain links TRBV30 with TRBJ1-4; 11 bases line up with TRBD1. The CDR3 totals 15 residues. CDR1 is GTSNPN and CDR2 is SVGIG in the germline V gene (reference sequence). After removal of 4 bases from V and 7 bases from J, the junction contained 8 bases not matched to a gene. CDR3 protein: CAWTRTGGAFEKLFF. CDR3 coding DNA: TGTGCCTGGACCCGGACAGGGGGCGCGTTTGAAAAACTGTTTTTT.

The chain links TRBV24-1 to TRBJ2-1; 13 bases fit TRBD2. Germline values: CDR1 KGHDR, CDR2 SFDVKD. This CDR3 contains 19 residues. The junction had 6 bases not matched to a gene; V was cut back by 2 bases and J by 0 bases. This chain's CDR3 is CATSDSGTSGASSYNEQFF. The CDR3 DNA is TGTGCCACCAGTGATTCCGGGACTAGCGGGGCGAGCTCCTACAATGAGCAGTTCTTC.

The chain combines TRBV9 with TRBJ2-5; TRBD2 aligns across 8 bases. The CDR3 covers 14 residues. The V gene end was trimmed by 7 bases and the J gene end by 2 bases; junction bases not matched to a gene: 7. Germline CDR1 reads SGDLS; CDR2 reads YYNGEE. The CDR3 sequence is CASSGGRIQETQYF. The CDR3, as DNA: TGTGCCAGCTCGGGCGGGAGGATTCAAGAGACCCAGTACTTC. Filled out from reference TRBV9 and TRBJ2-5, the complete variable domain reads DSGVTQTPKHLITATGQRVTLRCSPRSGDLSVYWYQQSLDQGLQFLIQYYNGEERAKGNILERFSAQQFPDLHSELNLSSLELGDSALYFCASSGGRIQETQYFGPGTRLLVL.

The chain has TRBV6-5 and TRBJ1-2, with D tentatively TRBD1 (5 bases). The germline gives CDR1 MNHEY, CDR2 SVGAGI. The CDR3 runs to 16 residues. Trimming shortened V by 4 bases and J by 2 bases, and 17 bases separated the two germline ends. The CDR3 region is CASSSGWGGGNYGYTF. The CDR3, as DNA: TGTGCCAGCAGTTCGGGTTGGGGGGGAGGAAACTATGGCTACACCTTC.

The chain couples TRBV30 to TRBJ2-7, with 7 bases fitting TRBD2. In germline, CDR1 is GTSNPN, CDR2 SVGIG (reference sequence). This CDR3 region has 14 residues. The V segment lost 2 bases and the J segment 4 bases; nucleotides outside the gene matches: 8. The CDR3 reads CAWSSPGGGYEQYF. The CDR3 DNA sequence: TGTGCCTGGAGTTCCCCCGGGGGAGGGTACGAGCAGTACTTC.

The rearrangement links TRBV10-3 to TRBJ1-1; 8 nucleotides match TRBD1. Per germline, CDR1 ENHRY and CDR2 SYGVKD. The CDR3 totals 12 residues. V lost 10 bases to trimming and J lost 3 bases; unmatched junction nucleotides: 4. Written as DNA, the CDR3 is TGTGCCACCAGGGGGCCGGACACTGAAGCTTTCTTT. Translating it yields CATRGPDTEAFF.

The chain has TRBV12-5 and TRBJ2-1; 15 positions agree with TRBD2. This CDR3 has 16 amino acids. The V and J ends lost 1 base and 8 bases, in that order; junction bases with no gene match: 3. CDR1 is LGHNT, CDR2 FRNRAP, per germline. The CDR3: CASGLGGLAGGYEQFF. In nucleotides, the CDR3 is TGTGCTAGTGGTTTGGGCGGACTAGCGGGGGGGTATGAGCAGTTCTTC.

The V call is TRBV4-3, the J call TRBJ2-1, with 8 bases lining up with TRBD1. V was pared by 8 bases and J by 9 bases, with 12 bases of the junction left unmatched. Germline CDR1 is LGHNA and CDR2 is YSLEER. This CDR3 has 14 residues. The DNA of the CDR3 is TGCGCCAGCTCCCCACTTGTGGACAGGGTTGAGCAGTTCTTC. This encodes CASSPLVDRVEQFF.

The CDR3: CASSLEHNSPLHF. In DNA form, the CDR3 reads TGTGCCAGCAGTTTAGAGCATAATTCACCCCTCCACTTT. The V and J genes are TRBV27 and TRBJ1-6; D is ambiguous. The germline CDR1 and CDR2 sequences are MNHEY and SMNVEV (reference sequence). This CDR3 has 13 amino acids. V lost 2 bases and J 5 bases, leaving 4 bases between the germline ends.

The chain uses TRBV5-1 and TRBJ1-2; D uncertain. The CDR3 has 13 residues. The V end lost 0 bases, the J end lost 12 bases, and 15 bases lay between the germline ends. Germline V gene sequence: CDR1 SGHRS, CDR2 YFSETQ. For the CDR3, the DNA is TGCGCCAGCAGCTTGGGGCATCAACAACGTGACACCTTC. Protein product: CASSLGHQQRDTF.

This chain connects TRBV11-3 to TRBJ2-3; a possible D gene is TRBD2 (5 bases). Per the germline V gene, CDR1 is SGHNT and CDR2 is YENEEA. The V end lost 8 bases, the J end lost 2 bases, and 14 bases lay between the germline ends. The CDR3 runs to 14 residues. The CDR3 region is CASSVAGTTDTQYF. The CDR3, as DNA: TGTGCCAGCTCTGTTGCGGGTACCACAGATACGCAGTATTTT.

The V and J genes are TRBV7-3 and TRBJ2-2; D is uncertain. Germline V lookup: CDR1 SGHTA, CDR2 FQGTGA. The germline V and J ends were trimmed by 3 bases and 8 bases, with 4 bases remaining between them. This CDR3 spans 11 amino acids. As DNA, the CDR3 is TGTGCCAGCAGCTTCGGGGGGGAGCTGTTTTTT. Translated, it gives CASSFGGELFF.

The chain is built from TRBV4-1 and TRBJ2-1; D perhaps matches TRBD2 (6 bases). The CDR3 totals 18 residues. Trimming removed 1 base from V and 4 bases from J, with 20 bases in between. Germline loops: CDR1 MGHRA, CDR2 YSYEKL. The CDR3 DNA is TGCGCCAGCAGCCAAGGGAATCGGAGGAGGGCCGGATACAATGAGCAGTTCTTC. This gives the protein CASSQGNRRRAGYNEQFF.

The chain carries TRBV5-6 and TRBJ2-5; a possible D gene is TRBD2 (6 bases). With 0 bases removed from V and 4 bases from J, the gap between germline ends came to 10 bases. CDR1 SGHDT and CDR2 YYEEEE come from the germline V gene. The length of the CDR3 is 14 residues. CDR3 protein: CASSLGGTGETQYF. The CDR3 DNA sequence: TGTGCCAGCAGCTTGGGTGGGACTGGAGAGACCCAGTACTTC.

This sequence joins TRBV7-2 and TRBJ2-2; D uncertain. Germline loops: CDR1 SGHTA, CDR2 FQGNSA. The ends were cut back, 2 bases at V and 2 bases at J, with 6 bases in the middle. CDR3 length equals 14 residues. Here the CDR3 reads CASSLQRNTGELFF. The DNA of the CDR3 is TGTGCCAGCAGCTTACAGCGTAACACCGGGGAGCTGTTTTTT.

The CDR3 sequence: CASSVGSTTRYEQYF. For the CDR3, the DNA is TGTGCCAGCAGCGTAGGGTCTACCACCCGGTACGAGCAGTACTTC. The chain employs TRBV9 and TRBJ2-7, with D unclear. CDR3 length equals 15 residues. CDR1 and CDR2 (germline): SGDLS, YYNGEE. V was shortened by 0 bases and J by 4 bases, with 14 bases between the two germline ends.

The chain is built from TRBV24-1 and TRBJ2-1; TRBD1 matches 7 bases. CDR3 length: 16 amino acids. Germline trimming cut 2 bases from V and 3 bases from J; bases unmatched to any gene: 6. Germline loops: CDR1 KGHDR, CDR2 SFDVKD. CDR3 region: CATSDSHRGNYNEQFF. CDR3 nucleotide sequence: TGTGCCACCAGTGATTCCCACAGGGGCAACTACAATGAGCAGTTCTTC.

As DNA, the CDR3 is TGTGCCAGCAGCCAACCGACAGGGAGGTTTCGCGATGGCTACACCTTC. Its protein product is CASSQPTGRFRDGYTF. The V call is TRBV3-1 (or the pseudogene TRBV3-2), the J call TRBJ1-2; TRBD1 matches 7 bases. CDR1 LGHDT and CDR2 YNNKEL come from the germline V gene (reference sequence). The CDR3 runs 16 residues. With 2 bases clipped from V and 6 bases from J, the junction kept 12 bases outside the gene matches.

J is TRBJ2-6 and V is TRBV9; 7 positions match TRBD1. The junction had 14 bases not matched to a gene; V was cut back by 7 bases and J by 4 bases. The CDR3 is made up of 17 amino acids. In germline, CDR1 is SGDLS, CDR2 YYNGEE. CDR3 in amino acids: CASLPGTDFTGANVLTF. DNA of the CDR3: TGTGCCAGCCTGCCCGGGACAGATTTTACCGGGGCCAACGTCCTGACTTTC.

The chain employs TRBV4-3 and TRBJ1-2; D perhaps matches TRBD1 (6 bases). Trimming took 3 bases from V and 8 from J, leaving 22 bases between them. CDR1 and CDR2 (germline): LGHNA, YSLEER. This CDR3 spans 16 amino acids. The CDR3 bases are TGCGCCAGCAGCCAGTTTAAACAGGGCCTTGCCAGAGGCTACACCTTC. It translates to CASSQFKQGLARGYTF.

The J gene is TRBJ2-7, the V gene TRBV5-1; 9 nucleotides line up with TRBD2. Looked up from germline, CDR1 is SGHRS and CDR2 is YFSETQ. V gave up 7 bases and J gave up 2 bases; unmatched junction bases: 10. The CDR3 contains 15 residues. Here the CDR3 reads CASAYLTSGPYEQYF. CDR3 DNA sequence: TGCGCCAGCGCTTACTTGACTAGCGGACCCTACGAGCAGTACTTC. Complete variable domain (other parts from reference TRBV5-1 and TRBJ2-7): KAGVTQTPRYLIKTRGQQVTLSCSPISGHRSVSWYQQTPGQGLQFLFEYFSETQRNKGNFPGRFSGRQFSNSRSEMNVSTLELGDSALYLCASAYLTSGPYEQYFGPGTRLTVT.

This chain connects TRBV28 to TRBJ1-4; D is possibly TRBD1 (6 bases). Germline V lookup: CDR1 MDHEN, CDR2 SYDVKM. V lost 9 bases and J 4 bases, leaving 9 bases between the germline ends. The CDR3 consists of 12 residues. CDR3 residues: CASWDNNEKLFF. CDR3 nucleotide sequence: TGTGCCAGTTGGGACAATAATGAAAAACTGTTTTTT.

The chain is built from TRBV7-9 and TRBJ1-2; D ambiguous. The CDR3 contains 16 residues. Germline V gene data show CDR1 as SEHNR and CDR2 as FQNEAQ (reference sequence). The V end lost 1 base, the J end lost 5 bases, and 17 bases lay between the germline ends. This chain's CDR3 is CASSLGIGSGSYGYTF. The CDR3 DNA reads TGTGCCAGCAGCTTAGGGATTGGGTCCGGGAGTTATGGCTACACCTTC.

The chain carries TRBV2 and TRBJ1-5; D unresolved. Germline V CDR1 and CDR2: SNHLY, FYNNEI. The CDR3 is made up of 15 amino acids. Between the trimmed V and J ends, which lost 1 base and 5 bases, there was a span of 12 bases. This chain's CDR3 is CASSEGSREDQPQHF. In nucleotides, the CDR3 is TGTGCCAGCAGTGAAGGATCGAGGGAAGATCAGCCCCAGCATTTT.